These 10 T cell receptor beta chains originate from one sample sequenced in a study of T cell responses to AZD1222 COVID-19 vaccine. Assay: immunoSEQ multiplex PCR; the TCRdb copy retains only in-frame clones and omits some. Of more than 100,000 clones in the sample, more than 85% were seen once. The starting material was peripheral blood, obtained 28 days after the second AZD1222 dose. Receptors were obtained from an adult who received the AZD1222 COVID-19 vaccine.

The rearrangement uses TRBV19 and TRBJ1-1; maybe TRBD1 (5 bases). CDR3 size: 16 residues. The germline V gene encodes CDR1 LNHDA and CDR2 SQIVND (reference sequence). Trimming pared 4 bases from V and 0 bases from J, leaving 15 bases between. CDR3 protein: CASSRAGAGLNTEAFF. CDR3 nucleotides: TGTGCCAGTAGTAGGGCCGGGGCTGGGTTGAACACTGAAGCTTTCTTT.

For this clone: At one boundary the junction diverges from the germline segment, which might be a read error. Written as DNA, the CDR3 is TGTGCCAGCAGTTTAAAAACTAGCGGGAGGAGGACAGATACGCAGTATTTT. It codes for CASSLKTSGRRTDTQYF. The chain recombines TRBV7-3 with TRBJ2-3; 12 bases are a match to TRBD2. CDR1 SGHTA and CDR2 FQGTGA come from the germline V gene. The CDR3 contains 17 residues. Using reference TRBV7-3 and TRBJ2-3 for the parts outside the CDR3, the full variable domain is GAGVSQTPSNKVTEKGKYVELRCDPISGHTALYWYRQSLGQGPEFLIYFQGTGAADDSGLPNDRFFAVRPEGSVSTLKIQRTERGDSAVYLCASSLKTSGRRTDTQYFGPGTRLTVL.

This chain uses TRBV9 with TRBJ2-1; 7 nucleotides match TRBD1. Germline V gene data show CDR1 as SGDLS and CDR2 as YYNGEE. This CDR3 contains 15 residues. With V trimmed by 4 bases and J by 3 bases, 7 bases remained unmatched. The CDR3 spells CASSPNRGLYNEQFF. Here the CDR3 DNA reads TGTGCCAGCAGCCCTAACAGGGGCCTCTACAATGAGCAGTTCTTC.

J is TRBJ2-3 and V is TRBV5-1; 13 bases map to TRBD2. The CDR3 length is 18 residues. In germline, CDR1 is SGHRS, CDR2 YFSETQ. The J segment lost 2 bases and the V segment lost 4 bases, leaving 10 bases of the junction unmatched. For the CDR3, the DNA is TGCGCCAGCAGCCCTCGAGCTGGACTAGCGGGGGACACAGATACGCAGTATTTT. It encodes CASSPRAGLAGDTDTQYF.

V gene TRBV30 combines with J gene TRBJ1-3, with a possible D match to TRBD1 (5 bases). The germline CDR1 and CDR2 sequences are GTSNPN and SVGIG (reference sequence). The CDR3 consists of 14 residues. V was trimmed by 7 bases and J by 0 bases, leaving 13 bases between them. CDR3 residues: CALDRGGSGNTIYF. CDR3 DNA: TGTGCCTTGGATCGGGGCGGCTCTGGAAACACCATATATTTT.

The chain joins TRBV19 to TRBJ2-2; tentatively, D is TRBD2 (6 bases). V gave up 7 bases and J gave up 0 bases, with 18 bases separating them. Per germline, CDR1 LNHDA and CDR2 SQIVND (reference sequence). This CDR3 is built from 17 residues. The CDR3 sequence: CASIPRLGSANTGELFF. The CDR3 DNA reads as TGTGCCAGTATCCCACGACTAGGTAGCGCGAACACCGGGGAGCTGTTTTTT.

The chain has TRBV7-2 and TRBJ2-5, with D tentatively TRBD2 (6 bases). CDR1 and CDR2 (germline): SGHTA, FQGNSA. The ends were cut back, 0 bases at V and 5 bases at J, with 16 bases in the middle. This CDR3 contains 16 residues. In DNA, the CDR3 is TGTGCCAGCAGCTTAGCGAACCAGCGGGCTAGGGAGACCCAGTACTTC. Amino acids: CASSLANQRARETQYF.

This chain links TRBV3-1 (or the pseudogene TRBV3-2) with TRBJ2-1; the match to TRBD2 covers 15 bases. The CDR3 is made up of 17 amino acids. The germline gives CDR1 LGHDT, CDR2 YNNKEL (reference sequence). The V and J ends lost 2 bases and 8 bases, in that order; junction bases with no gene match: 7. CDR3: CASSQYGLAGGRDEQFF. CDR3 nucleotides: TGTGCCAGCAGCCAATATGGACTAGCGGGAGGGCGGGATGAGCAGTTCTTC.

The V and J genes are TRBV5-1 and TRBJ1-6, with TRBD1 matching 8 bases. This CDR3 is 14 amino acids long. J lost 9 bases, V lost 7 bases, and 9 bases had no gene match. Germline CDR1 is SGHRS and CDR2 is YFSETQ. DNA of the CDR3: TGCGCCAGCCATTCTGGACAGGGCGGTTCACCCCTCCACTTT. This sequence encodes CASHSGQGGSPLHF.

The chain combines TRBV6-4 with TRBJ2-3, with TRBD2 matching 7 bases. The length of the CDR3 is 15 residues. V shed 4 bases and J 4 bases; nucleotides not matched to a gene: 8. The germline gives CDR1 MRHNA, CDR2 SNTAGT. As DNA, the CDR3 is TGTGCCAGCAGTGTTGGCGGGAGCTCCGCAGATACGCAGTATTTT. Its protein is CASSVGGSSADTQYF.